The rows below give T cell receptor beta chains drawn from one sample of a study of CDR3 diversity in severe acne. TCRdb used MiXCR to reprocess the PCR reads, holding one entry per CDR3 protein. This sample has about 93,000 distinct CDR3 sequences, with around half found just once. The sequenced sample was blood. The source of these receptors is a male donor in good health, serving as a control. Both conserved end residues are part of each CDR3. The order of the fields is D gene, clone size, V gene, J gene, CDR3 DNA, CDR3 protein. A D gene is named only where the DNA matches it firmly. Clone size is shown for a subset of rows, as once, few, many or a class of expanded clone.

d_gene: .; abundance: .; v_gene: TRBV9; j_gene: TRBJ1-2; CDR3nt: TGTGCCAGCAGCGTAGGGGGCCAGGCAGCTAACTATGGCTACACCTTC; CDR3aa: CASSVGGQAANYGYTF
d_gene: .; abundance: .; v_gene: TRBV9; j_gene: TRBJ2-7; CDR3nt: TGTGCCAGCAGCCCGGGGGGGACAGCTACAGGGCAGTACTTC; CDR3aa: CASSPGGTATGQYF
d_gene: TRBD2; abundance: .; v_gene: TRBV20-1; j_gene: TRBJ2-7; CDR3nt: TGCAGTGCAGGACTAGCGGGAGCGCAGTACTTC; CDR3aa: CSAGLAGAQYF
d_gene: .; abundance: .; v_gene: TRBV25-1; j_gene: TRBJ2-1; CDR3nt: TGTGCCAGCAGTGAGGGAAGCAGCCCCTACAATGGGCAGTTCTTC; CDR3aa: CASSEGSSPYNGQFF
d_gene: .; abundance: .; v_gene: TRBV20-1; j_gene: TRBJ2-3; CDR3nt: TGCAGTGCCACCAGTGATTTGCGACAGGAACTTGATACGCAGTATTTT; CDR3aa: CSATSDLRQELDTQYF
d_gene: TRBD1; abundance: few; v_gene: TRBV25-1; j_gene: TRBJ1-2; CDR3nt: TGTGCCAGCAGTTTATGGTCGGTTGGGCAGGGGGCCGATGGCTACACCTTC; CDR3aa: CASSLWSVGQGADGYTF
d_gene: TRBD1; abundance: many; v_gene: TRBV20-1; j_gene: TRBJ1-5; CDR3nt: TGCAGTGCTTCCGGGACAGGGGGCAGTCAGCCCCAGCATTTT; CDR3aa: CSASGTGGSQPQHF
d_gene: .; abundance: many; v_gene: TRBV20-1; j_gene: TRBJ2-3; CDR3nt: TGCAGTGCTAGCTCAGGGAGCACAGATACGCAGTATTTT; CDR3aa: CSASSGSTDTQYF
d_gene: .; abundance: medium-sized; v_gene: TRBV10-2; j_gene: TRBJ2-1; CDR3nt: TGCGCCAGCAGCTGGGACTACAATGAGCAGTTCTTC; CDR3aa: CASSWDYNEQFF
d_gene: TRBD1; abundance: .; v_gene: TRBV11-3; j_gene: TRBJ1-1; CDR3nt: TGTGCCAGCAGCCCGCGACAGGGGGAGAACACTGAAGCTTTCTTT; CDR3aa: CASSPRQGENTEAFF
d_gene: TRBD1; abundance: few; v_gene: TRBV13; j_gene: TRBJ1-1; CDR3nt: TGTGCCAGCAGCGCGCAACCTCAGGGGGCTGTGGCTTTCTTT; CDR3aa: CASSAQPQGAVAFF
d_gene: .; abundance: .; v_gene: TRBV20-1; j_gene: TRBJ1-5; CDR3nt: TGCAGTGCTAGAGATGCCAGGGCATGGAGCAATCAGCCCCAGCATTTT; CDR3aa: CSARDARAWSNQPQHF
d_gene: .; abundance: medium-sized; v_gene: TRBV5-1; j_gene: TRBJ2-7; CDR3nt: TGCGCCAGCAGCTTGGGTGAAAGGGTGGATGAGCAGTACTTC; CDR3aa: CASSLGERVDEQYF
d_gene: .; abundance: once; v_gene: TRBV7-7; j_gene: TRBJ2-5; CDR3nt: TGTGCTAGCAGCCGCAGGGAGGACTACGAGACCCAGTACTTC; CDR3aa: CASSRREDYETQYF
d_gene: .; abundance: few; v_gene: TRBV7-8; j_gene: TRBJ1-6; CDR3nt: TGTGCCAGCAGCTTACATGGGGCTCGTTCACCCCTCCACTTT; CDR3aa: CASSLHGARSPLHF
d_gene: .; abundance: .; v_gene: TRBV2; j_gene: TRBJ2-2; CDR3nt: TGTGCCAGCAGGGGAGGGGGGGGGGGGGGGGCTGCCACCGGGGAGCTGTTTTTT; CDR3aa: CASRGGGGGGAATGELFF
d_gene: .; abundance: .; v_gene: TRBV24-1; j_gene: TRBJ2-3; CDR3nt: TGTGCCACCAGTGATTTGACGTGCCAGGCTGTGAGCACAGATACGCAGTATTTT; CDR3aa: CATSDLTCQAVSTDTQYF
d_gene: .; abundance: many; v_gene: TRBV20-1; j_gene: TRBJ1-4; CDR3nt: TGCAGTGCATTACTTGCTGAAAAACTGTTTTTT; CDR3aa: CSALLAEKLFF
d_gene: TRBD2; abundance: many; v_gene: TRBV5-1; j_gene: TRBJ2-4; CDR3nt: TGCGCCAGCAGCTTGTCCGGGGGGGCCAAAAACATTCAGTACTTC; CDR3aa: CASSLSGGAKNIQYF
d_gene: .; abundance: few; v_gene: TRBV20-1; j_gene: TRBJ1-3; CDR3nt: TGCAGTGCTCCGGCCGAGACGGACACCATATATTTT; CDR3aa: CSAPAETDTIYF
d_gene: .; abundance: .; v_gene: TRBV5-1; j_gene: TRBJ2-7; CDR3nt: TGCGCCAGCAGCTTGAATTCTGGGGCTCGCGAGCAGTACTTC; CDR3aa: CASSLNSGAREQYF
d_gene: TRBD1; abundance: few; v_gene: TRBV7-8; j_gene: TRBJ1-1; CDR3nt: TGTGCCAGCAGCACACCGGGACAGGGGAGCGGTCTAAACACTGAAGCTTTCTTT; CDR3aa: CASSTPGQGSGLNTEAFF
d_gene: .; abundance: .; v_gene: TRBV10-3; j_gene: TRBJ2-1; CDR3nt: TGTGCCATCAGTGAGTCGGGGGGACGGGATCTCAATGAGCAGTTCTTC; CDR3aa: CAISESGGRDLNEQFF
d_gene: TRBD1; abundance: many; v_gene: TRBV6-6; j_gene: TRBJ2-3; CDR3nt: TGTGCCAGCAGCCCCTCTGGACAGGGACGTACAGATACGCAGTATTTT; CDR3aa: CASSPSGQGRTDTQYF
d_gene: TRBD2; abundance: .; v_gene: TRBV14; j_gene: TRBJ2-7; CDR3nt: TGTGCCAGCAGCGCCTATACCGGGACTAGCGGTGACGAGCAGTACTTC; CDR3aa: CASSAYTGTSGDEQYF
d_gene: TRBD1; abundance: .; v_gene: TRBV2; j_gene: TRBJ1-4; CDR3nt: TGTGCCAGCTCGGGAGGGGGCACTGAAAAACTGTTTTTT; CDR3aa: CASSGGGTEKLFF
d_gene: .; abundance: .; v_gene: TRBV14; j_gene: TRBJ2-7; CDR3nt: TGTGCCAGCAGCCAAGAGGTCGCAGGCTTGGGCGAGCAGTACTTC; CDR3aa: CASSQEVAGLGEQYF
d_gene: TRBD1; abundance: .; v_gene: TRBV7-2; j_gene: TRBJ2-7; CDR3nt: TGTGCCAGCAGCTCACTGGGGACAGGAGAGCGGGAGCAGTACTTC; CDR3aa: CASSSLGTGEREQYF
d_gene: .; abundance: .; v_gene: TRBV5-1; j_gene: TRBJ1-5; CDR3nt: TGTGCCAGCAGCTTAAGGGGTACCAGTCAGCCCCAGCATTTT; CDR3aa: CASSLRGTSQPQHF
d_gene: TRBD1; abundance: .; v_gene: TRBV7-3; j_gene: TRBJ2-7; CDR3nt: TGTGCCAGCAGCCAAACCGGGACAGACTACGAGCAGTACTTC; CDR3aa: CASSQTGTDYEQYF
d_gene: TRBD1; abundance: many; v_gene: TRBV5-5; j_gene: TRBJ1-6; CDR3nt: TGTGCCAGCAGACTCCGGGACAGGGGACAGAATAATTCACCCCTCCACTTT; CDR3aa: CASRLRDRGQNNSPLHF
d_gene: TRBD1; abundance: .; v_gene: TRBV2; j_gene: TRBJ1-1; CDR3nt: TGTGCCAGCAGTCGACAGGGGGATGGAGCTTTCTTT; CDR3aa: CASSRQGDGAFF
d_gene: .; abundance: many; v_gene: TRBV24-1; j_gene: TRBJ1-2; CDR3nt: TGTGCCACCAGCGGAACGCTCGTGAACTATGGCTACACCTTC; CDR3aa: CATSGTLVNYGYTF
d_gene: .; abundance: .; v_gene: TRBV20-1; j_gene: TRBJ1-1; CDR3nt: TGCAGTGCTAGGGATTTGAGGCTCCGGAACACTGAAGCTTTCTTT; CDR3aa: CSARDLRLRNTEAFF
d_gene: TRBD2; abundance: .; v_gene: TRBV28; j_gene: TRBJ2-7; CDR3nt: TGTGCCAGCAGTTTATCTGACGGGGGGGCCCCTGGCGAGCAGTACTTC; CDR3aa: CASSLSDGGAPGEQYF
d_gene: .; abundance: many; v_gene: TRBV25-1; j_gene: TRBJ2-7; CDR3nt: TGTGCCAGCAGTGAATATCGCGAGCAGTACTTC; CDR3aa: CASSEYREQYF
d_gene: .; abundance: .; v_gene: TRBV11-3; j_gene: TRBJ2-7; CDR3nt: TGTGCCAGCAGCTTAGTTCGAGACTCCTACGAGCAGTACTTC; CDR3aa: CASSLVRDSYEQYF
d_gene: TRBD1; abundance: once; v_gene: TRBV7-8; j_gene: TRBJ2-7; CDR3nt: TGTGCCAGCAGCTTACCGACAGGGAGCTCCTACGAGCAGTACTTC; CDR3aa: CASSLPTGSSYEQYF
d_gene: .; abundance: .; v_gene: TRBV19; j_gene: TRBJ1-2; CDR3nt: TGTGCCAGTAGTACCGCCAGGAGCCTCTATGGCTACACCTTC; CDR3aa: CASSTARSLYGYTF
d_gene: .; abundance: many; v_gene: TRBV12-3/TRBV12-4; j_gene: TRBJ2-7; CDR3nt: TGTGCCAGCAGTTCCCCGGGGGCGGGTGTGTACGAGCAGTACTTC; CDR3aa: CASSSPGAGVYEQYF
d_gene: TRBD2; abundance: few; v_gene: TRBV20-1; j_gene: TRBJ2-7; CDR3nt: TGCAGTGCAGAGCGGGAGGGCCTCCCCGAGCAGTACTTC; CDR3aa: CSAEREGLPEQYF
d_gene: .; abundance: .; v_gene: TRBV6-5; j_gene: TRBJ2-3; CDR3nt: TGTGCCAGCAGGGTCGACACAGATACGCAGTATTTT; CDR3aa: CASRVDTDTQYF
d_gene: TRBD1; abundance: few; v_gene: TRBV7-6; j_gene: TRBJ1-2; CDR3nt: TGTGCCAGCAGCTTAGGGGACAGTGCCGGCTACACCTTC; CDR3aa: CASSLGDSAGYTF